Below, 15 T cell receptor beta chains from the same sample are listed, as sequenced in a study of cytomegalovirus exposure and HLA in healthy donors. Primers: 60 Vbeta forward and 13 Jbeta reverse. Sequencing used immunoSEQ multiplex PCR; TCRdb keeps in-frame clones, though not all of them. Of under 150,000 clones listed, approximately 10% are singletons. Input material: PBMCs. The receptors originated from a woman aged 40-49 years in good health and CMV-seropositive.

V gene TRBV2 combines with J gene TRBJ1-2; no clear D gene. The CDR3 sequence is 13 residues long. CDR1 and CDR2 (germline): SNHLY, FYNNEI. The V end was cut by 3 bases, the J end by 9 bases, with 14 bases between. DNA of the CDR3: TGTGCCAGCAGTGACGAATTTGAGGCGAGCTACACCTTC. Its translation: CASSDEFEASYTF.

Only a few counts were recorded for this clone. The V call is TRBV2, the J call TRBJ2-7; perhaps TRBD1 as D (6 bases). CDR3 length: 13 residues. Germline V gene lookup returns CDR1 SNHLY and CDR2 FYNNEI. The V and J ends lost 8 bases and 6 bases respectively, with 17 bases between them. CDR3 region: CASSRDAGVEQYF. The CDR3 nucleotides read TGTGCCAGCTCTCGAGACGCAGGGGTCGAGCAGTACTTC.

In its sample, this clone was seen a few times. The CDR3 is CASSLGPTGDSPLHF. CDR3 nucleotides: TGCGCCAGCAGCTTGGGGCCGACAGGGGATTCACCCCTCCACTTT. The V call is TRBV5-1, the J call TRBJ1-6, with 8 positions matching TRBD1. V dropped 0 bases and J dropped 8; count of bases not matched to a gene: 4. Germline V gives CDR1 SGHRS, CDR2 YFSETQ. The CDR3 covers 15 residues.

The chain links TRBV5-1 to TRBJ1-1; a weak D match, TRBD1 (6 bases). The CDR3 loop spans 15 amino acids. Germline V gene sequence: CDR1 SGHRS, CDR2 YFSETQ. Trimming left V 4 bases short and J 2 bases short, with 15 bases between. The CDR3 reads CASSLDGGANTEAFF. CDR3 DNA: TGCGCCAGCAGCCTAGACGGGGGGGCCAACACTGAAGCTTTCTTT.

There are a few counts of this clone. The V gene is TRBV6-5, the J gene TRBJ1-6, with TRBD1 as a possible D gene (6 bases). Per the germline V gene, CDR1 is MNHEY and CDR2 is SVGAGI. V was shortened by 4 bases and J by 7 bases, with 14 bases between the two germline ends. This CDR3 comprises 15 residues. The CDR3 sequence: CASSFRDTWNSPLHF. Here the CDR3 DNA reads TGTGCCAGCAGTTTCCGGGACACCTGGAATTCACCCCTCCACTTT.

This clone was observed a few times. The chain carries TRBV6-1 and TRBJ2-7, with 7 bases lining up with TRBD1. V trimming: 6 bases; J trimming: 2 bases; junction bases outside the gene matches: 7. The CDR3 length is 14 residues. Germline CDR1 and CDR2: MNHNS and SASEGT. CDR3 nucleotide sequence: TGTGCCAGCAGAATAGGGGGACAGACCTACGAGCAGTACTTC. Its translation: CASRIGGQTYEQYF.

V is TRBV12-5 and J is TRBJ2-7; 11 bases fit TRBD1. Germline V gene data show CDR1 as LGHNT and CDR2 as FRNRAP. The J segment lost 3 bases and the V segment lost 1 base, leaving 8 bases of the junction unmatched. CDR3 size: 17 residues. The CDR3 region is CASGLGNAGTGGYEQYF. For the CDR3, the DNA is TGTGCTAGTGGTTTGGGCAACGCCGGGACAGGGGGCTACGAGCAGTACTTC.

In its sample, this clone was seen a few times. The rearrangement joins TRBV7-9 to TRBJ2-1, with D maybe TRBD2 (7 bases). V was pared by 5 bases and J by 8 bases, with 19 bases between. Per the germline V gene, CDR1 is SEHNR and CDR2 is FQNEAQ (reference sequence). The CDR3 covers 15 residues. CDR3 protein: CASSQGQNRGDEQFF. The CDR3, as DNA: TGTGCCAGCAGCCAAGGACAGAACCGGGGGGATGAGCAGTTCTTC.

Only a few counts were recorded for this clone. The sample holds other DNA sequences that translate to the same CDR3. The V gene is TRBV2, the J gene TRBJ2-1; unclear D gene. The CDR3 length is 12 residues. Trimming left V 5 bases short and J 0 bases short, with 2 bases between. The V gene's germline CDR1 is SNHLY and CDR2 FYNNEI. CDR3 region: CASSYSYNEQFF. The CDR3 DNA reads as TGTGCCAGCAGTTACTCCTACAATGAGCAGTTCTTC.

This chain connects TRBV5-1 to TRBJ2-2; TRBD2 might be the D (5 bases). Trimming removed 0 bases from V and 3 bases from J, with 12 bases in between. CDR3 length: 16 residues. The germline gives CDR1 SGHRS, CDR2 YFSETQ. For the CDR3, the DNA is TGCGCCAGCAGCTTGGGGTTGCTGGGAGACACCGGGGAGCTGTTTTTT. Its protein product is CASSLGLLGDTGELFF.

The CDR3 region has the DNA TGTGCCAATAGGGTCGCCACAGGGTTTAATGAAAAACTGTTTTTT. It codes for CANRVATGFNEKLFF. This chain joins TRBV19 and TRBJ1-4; TRBD1 might be the D (6 bases). The CDR3 is made up of 15 amino acids. The V gene lost 10 bases and the J gene lost 4 bases, with 19 bases spanning the gap. Germline V gives CDR1 LNHDA, CDR2 SQIVND (reference sequence).

The chain recombines TRBV6-1 with TRBJ1-2; possible D gene TRBD1, 5 bases. The V end was cut by 5 bases, the J end by 8 bases, with 15 bases between. Looked up from germline, CDR1 is MNHNS and CDR2 is SASEGT. The CDR3 spans 13 residues. This CDR3 reads CASSSGLGEGYTF. CDR3 coding DNA: TGTGCCAGCAGTTCGGGACTTGGCGAGGGCTACACCTTC.

This clone was observed a handful of times. The chain links TRBV1 to TRBJ1-2. TRBV1 is annotated as a pseudogene. This CDR3 spans 17 amino acids. The CDR3 protein is CTSSQDWRAEILYGYPF. CDR3 nucleotides: TGCACCAGCAGCCAAGATTGGCGGGCAGAGATACTCTATGGCTACCCCTTC.

This clone was detected a few times. This chain joins TRBV6-5 and TRBJ2-5; 12 nucleotides match TRBD1. CDR3 size: 14 residues. Germline loops: CDR1 MNHEY, CDR2 SVGAGI. Unmatched junction bases numbered 4, after V lost 6 bases and J lost 5 bases. CDR3 sequence (DNA): TGTGCCAGCAGCACCGGGACAGGGGGCGAGACCCAGTACTTC. Translation gives CASSTGTGGETQYF.

This clone was seen more than once but under ten times. The rearrangement links TRBV2 to TRBJ1-1, with 9 positions matching TRBD1. This CDR3 region has 17 residues. Germline CDR1 and CDR2: SNHLY and FYNNEI. V lost 6 bases and J lost 4; bases outside the gene matches: 15. Written as DNA, the CDR3 is TGTGCCAGCAGGACAACAGGGGGCAAGGGTTGGGGCACTGAAGCTTTCTTT. Protein: CASRTTGGKGWGTEAFF.